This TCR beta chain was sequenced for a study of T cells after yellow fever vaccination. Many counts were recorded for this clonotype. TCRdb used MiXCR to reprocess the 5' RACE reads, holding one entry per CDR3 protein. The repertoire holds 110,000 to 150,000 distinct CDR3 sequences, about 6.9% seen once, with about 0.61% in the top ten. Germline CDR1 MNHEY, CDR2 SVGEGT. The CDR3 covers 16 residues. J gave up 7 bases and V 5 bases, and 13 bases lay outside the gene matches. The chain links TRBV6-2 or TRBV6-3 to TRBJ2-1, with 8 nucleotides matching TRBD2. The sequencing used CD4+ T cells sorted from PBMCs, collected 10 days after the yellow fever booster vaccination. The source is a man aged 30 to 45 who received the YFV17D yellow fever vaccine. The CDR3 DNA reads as TGTGCCAGCAGTAGAACATCTAGCGGGCTATCAAATGAGCAGTTCTTC. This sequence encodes CASSRTSSGLSNEQFF.